A single sample gave rise to the 20 T cell receptor beta chains below, sequenced in a study of T cell responses to AZD1222 COVID-19 vaccine. Profiled with immunoSEQ multiplex PCR; TCRdb holds only in-frame clones, not every one. Of 95,000 to 100,000 clones detected, around 90% appear once; the ten largest clones hold roughly 24%. The starting material was peripheral blood, obtained on day 0 of AZD1222 vaccination. The receptors come from an adult in good health.

The chain has TRBV9 and TRBJ2-7, with D uncertain. This CDR3 spans 14 amino acids. Per germline, CDR1 SGDLS and CDR2 YYNGEE. Trimming pared 3 bases from V and 1 base from J, leaving 11 bases between. The CDR3 nucleotides are TGTGCCAGCAGCGAGGGCCCCATATCCTACGAGCAGTACTTC. Amino acids: CASSEGPISYEQYF.

The genes are TRBV4-2 and TRBJ1-6; no firm D call. In germline, CDR1 is LGHNA, CDR2 YNFKEQ. This CDR3 has 17 amino acids. V dropped 4 bases and J dropped 7 bases, with 20 bases sitting between them. CDR3 protein: CASSPAVGQSTNSPLHF. CDR3 nucleotides: TGTGCCAGCAGCCCGGCGGTGGGCCAGTCGACGAATTCACCCCTCCACTTT.

The chain carries TRBV28 and TRBJ2-1; 7 nucleotides agree with TRBD2. CDR1 and CDR2 from the germline V gene are MDHEN and SYDVKM. The length of the CDR3 is 15 residues. V dropped 2 bases and J dropped 8; count of bases not matched to a gene: 9. The CDR3 DNA is TGTGCCAGCAGTTTACTCCAGCGGGACCTGCATGAGCAGTTCTTC. This sequence encodes CASSLLQRDLHEQFF. Full variable domain (missing parts from reference TRBV28 and TRBJ2-1): DVKVTQSSRYLVKRTGEKVFLECVQDMDHENMFWYRQDPGLGLRLIYFSYDVKMKEKGDIPEGYSVSREKKERFSLILESASTNQTSMYLCASSLLQRDLHEQFFGPGTRLTVL.

The V gene is TRBV28, the J gene TRBJ1-5; D is perhaps TRBD1 (5 bases). V lost 7 bases to trimming and J lost 3 bases, with 13 bases between them. Germline V gene sequence: CDR1 MDHEN, CDR2 SYDVKM. The CDR3 contains 14 residues. The CDR3: CASMTGRVNQPQHF. DNA of the CDR3: TGTGCCAGCATGACGGGGCGGGTCAATCAGCCCCAGCATTTT.

The V and J genes are TRBV6-5 and TRBJ1-2; D is undetermined. The CDR3 extends over 16 amino acids. Trimming pared 0 bases from V and 0 bases from J, leaving 11 bases between. From germline, CDR1 is MNHEY and CDR2 SVGAGI. The CDR3: CASSYSQVGANYGYTF. As DNA, the CDR3 is TGTGCCAGCAGTTACTCCCAGGTTGGAGCTAACTATGGCTACACCTTC.

V is TRBV27 and J is TRBJ1-2, with D uncertain. The CDR3 totals 12 residues. Trimming left V 0 bases short and J 5 bases short, with 4 bases between. The V gene's germline CDR1 is MNHEY and CDR2 SMNVEV (reference sequence). CDR3: CASSLSGYGYTF. Written as DNA, the CDR3 is TGTGCCAGCAGTTTATCGGGGTATGGCTACACCTTC.

CDR3 amino acids: CASSLNPGSGNTIYF. The CDR3, as DNA: TGTGCCAGCAGCTTGAATCCAGGGTCAGGAAACACCATATATTTT. The genes are TRBV5-4 and TRBJ1-3; D perhaps matches TRBD1 (5 bases). Germline-derived CDR1 and CDR2 are SGHNT and YYREEE (reference sequence). The CDR3 is 15 residues long. Trimming stripped 1 base from V and 4 bases from J, with 12 bases between.

The chain joins TRBV11-3 to TRBJ2-3, with D tentatively TRBD1 (5 bases). The germline CDR1 and CDR2 sequences are SGHNT and YENEEA. The CDR3 covers 14 residues. V gave up 1 base and J gave up 7 bases, with 12 bases separating them. In DNA, the CDR3 is TGTGCCAGCAGCTTAGGGCAGGGTGCGAATACGCAGTATTTT. It encodes CASSLGQGANTQYF. Complete variable domain (other parts from reference TRBV11-3 and TRBJ2-3): EAGVVQSPRYKIIEKKQPVAFWCNPISGHNTLYWYLQNLGQGPELLIRYENEEAVDDSQLPKDRFSAERLKGVDSTLKIQPAELGDSAVYLCASSLGQGANTQYFGPGTRLTVL.

This sequence joins TRBV28 and TRBJ2-7; 12 nucleotides align to TRBD1. J lost 6 bases, V lost 6 bases, and 6 bases had no gene match. CDR1 and CDR2 from the germline V gene are MDHEN and SYDVKM. CDR3 length equals 14 residues. CDR3 DNA: TGTGCCAGCAGGGGGACAGGGGGCCTCTTCGAGCAGTACTTC. This translates into CASRGTGGLFEQYF.

The rearrangement joins TRBV19 to TRBJ1-1; D possibly corresponds to TRBD1 (5 bases). Trimming cost V 7 bases and J 2 bases, with 14 bases left between them. Germline V gene sequence: CDR1 LNHDA, CDR2 SQIVND (reference sequence). The CDR3 covers 14 residues. The CDR3 nucleotides read TGTGCCAGTATTGGTGTAGGGGTTAACACTGAAGCTTTCTTT. It is translated as CASIGVGVNTEAFF.

This sequence joins TRBV19 and TRBJ2-2; 7 bases match TRBD2. The trim removed 9 bases at V and 2 bases at J, leaving 15 bases unmatched. There are 17 residues in the CDR3. CDR1 LNHDA and CDR2 SQIVND come from the germline V gene (reference sequence). The CDR3 loop reads CARGVVGLAENTGELFF. The CDR3 region has the DNA TGTGCCAGAGGGGTCGTTGGGCTAGCGGAAAACACCGGGGAGCTGTTTTTT.

This clone has only one observation. The chain is built from TRBV5-1 and TRBJ2-1; D may be TRBD1 (5 bases). Looked up from germline, CDR1 is SGHRS and CDR2 is YFSETQ. The CDR3 totals 14 residues. With 2 bases removed from V and 3 bases from J, the gap between germline ends came to 9 bases. As DNA, the CDR3 is TGCGCCAGCAGCTTACGGCAGGGCTACAATGAGCAGTTCTTC. Translated: CASSLRQGYNEQFF. Full variable domain (rest looked up from reference TRBV5-1 and TRBJ2-1): KAGVTQTPRYLIKTRGQQVTLSCSPISGHRSVSWYQQTPGQGLQFLFEYFSETQRNKGNFPGRFSGRQFSNSRSEMNVSTLELGDSALYLCASSLRQGYNEQFFGPGTRLTVL.

The genes are TRBV6-5 and TRBJ2-5; the D call may be TRBD1 or TRBD2 (5 bases each). Germline V lookup: CDR1 MNHEY, CDR2 SVGAGI. This CDR3 spans 15 amino acids. V shed 10 bases and J shed 4 bases, with 22 bases lying between them. This chain's CDR3 is CATQPRPGRGETQYF. For the CDR3, the DNA is TGTGCCACCCAACCCCGTCCGGGGCGCGGAGAGACCCAGTACTTC.

The sample holds a few counts of this clone. The chain recombines TRBV9 with TRBJ2-2, with TRBD2 matching over 7 bases. V gave up 3 bases and J gave up 8 bases; unmatched junction bases: 13. Germline V gene lookup returns CDR1 SGDLS and CDR2 YYNGEE. The CDR3 contains 16 residues. CDR3 region: CASSEHGGGPSGELFF. For the CDR3, the DNA is TGTGCCAGCAGCGAGCATGGGGGAGGGCCTTCGGGGGAGCTGTTTTTT.

The rearrangement uses TRBV4-3 and TRBJ1-4; TRBD1 is a possible D gene (6 bases). This CDR3 has 13 residues. Trimming took off 6 bases at V and 3 bases at J, with 8 bases between the two ends. Germline CDR1 and CDR2: LGHNA and YSLEER. This CDR3 is CASSQGSNEKLFF. Written as DNA, the CDR3 is TGCGCCAGCAGTCAGGGGTCTAATGAAAAACTGTTTTTT.

The chain joins TRBV7-8 to TRBJ2-6; 8 nucleotides agree with TRBD1. The V segment lost 0 bases and the J segment 0 bases; nucleotides outside the gene matches: 7. Germline V gene lookup returns CDR1 SGHVS and CDR2 FQNEAQ. This CDR3 is built from 19 residues. The CDR3 spells CASSLAGGQASSGANVLTF. The CDR3 DNA reads TGTGCCAGCAGCTTAGCGGGGGGACAGGCCAGCTCTGGGGCCAACGTCCTGACTTTC.

The rearrangement joins TRBV10-3 to TRBJ1-3; D call uncertain. The germline V gene encodes CDR1 ENHRY and CDR2 SYGVKD. V lost 9 bases and J 1 base, leaving 7 bases between the germline ends. There are 12 residues in the CDR3. The CDR3 loop reads CAMEGSGNTIYF. Here the CDR3 DNA reads TGTGCCATGGAAGGGTCTGGAAACACCATATATTTT.

The chain carries TRBV7-3 and TRBJ1-6, with D tentatively TRBD1 (5 bases). Germline-derived CDR1 and CDR2 are SGHTA and FQGTGA. The CDR3 is 13 amino acids. V was pared by 1 base and J by 13 bases, with 11 bases between. The CDR3 sequence is CASSLNRRDPLHF. Here the CDR3 DNA reads TGTGCCAGCAGCTTAAACAGGCGCGATCCCCTCCACTTT.

This chain links TRBV27 with TRBJ2-7, with 8 bases lining up with TRBD1. In germline, CDR1 is MNHEY, CDR2 SMNVEV (reference sequence). V gave up 4 bases and J gave up 0 bases; unmatched junction bases: 8. CDR3 length: 16 amino acids. The CDR3 nucleotides read TGTGCCAGCAGTTACCAAAGGGACAGGCCCTCCTACGAGCAGTACTTC. The encoded protein is CASSYQRDRPSYEQYF.

CDR3 coding DNA: TGTGCCAGCAGTCCGGGGGGGACAGGGAATCAGCCCCAGCATTTT. Its protein product is CASSPGGTGNQPQHF. V gene TRBV28 combines with J gene TRBJ1-5; 9 positions agree with TRBD1. This CDR3 has 15 amino acids. V lost 5 bases to trimming and J lost 4 bases; unmatched junction nucleotides: 6. Germline CDR1 reads MDHEN; CDR2 reads SYDVKM.